Presented here are 25 T cell receptor beta chains from one specimen sequenced in a study of cytomegalovirus exposure and HLA in healthy donors. PCR primers comprised 60 Vbeta and 13 Jbeta primers. Clones were read by immunoSEQ multiplex PCR, and TCRdb kept only the in-frame ones, dropping some. The table records 100,000 to 150,000 clones, more than 60% of them present only once. Material: PBMCs. Receptors originate from a woman aged 55 to 70 in good health and CMV-seropositive.

The CDR3 nucleotides are TGTGCCAGCAGTGGGACACAGGGCGCTAACTATGGCTACACCTTC. It encodes CASSGTQGANYGYTF. The chain employs TRBV2 and TRBJ1-2; tentative D call: TRBD1 (6 bases). This CDR3 is built from 15 residues. The V and J ends lost 4 bases and 0 bases respectively, with 12 bases between them. The germline V gene encodes CDR1 SNHLY and CDR2 FYNNEI.

The chain carries TRBV19 and TRBJ1-1; D is unclear. This CDR3 has 13 residues. V gave up 4 bases and J gave up 6 bases, with 12 bases separating them. Germline V gives CDR1 LNHDA, CDR2 SQIVND (reference sequence). The CDR3 here is CASSTRRDSEAFF. CDR3 DNA sequence: TGTGCCAGTAGTACTAGACGAGACTCTGAAGCTTTCTTT.

The chain has TRBV5-6 and TRBJ2-4; the D gene is possibly TRBD1 (6 bases). CDR1 and CDR2 from the germline V gene are SGHDT and YYEEEE. Trimming took 5 bases from V and 9 from J, leaving 12 bases between them. The CDR3 spans 12 residues. The CDR3, as DNA: TGTGCCAGCAGTCGGACAGAGGGCATTCAGTACTTC. Protein sequence: CASSRTEGIQYF.

The chain uses TRBV7-3 and TRBJ2-1; possible D gene TRBD2, 5 bases. The length of the CDR3 is 14 residues. Looked up from germline, CDR1 is SGHTA and CDR2 is FQGTGA. The V and J ends lost 2 bases and 4 bases respectively, with 9 bases between them. CDR3 sequence reads: CASSLEGTYNEQFF. The CDR3 DNA reads as TGTGCCAGCAGCTTAGAGGGAACATACAATGAGCAGTTCTTC.

The table lists this clone with a few counts. The J gene is TRBJ2-3, the V gene TRBV13, with a tentative D call TRBD2 (6 bases). V shed 2 bases and J shed 3 bases, with 21 bases lying between them. Germline CDR1 reads PRHDT; CDR2 reads FYEKMQ (reference sequence). The CDR3 is made up of 18 amino acids. CDR3 sequence reads: CASSLFPVEAGRTDTQYF. The CDR3, as DNA: TGTGCCAGCAGCTTATTCCCTGTCGAGGCAGGGAGGACAGATACGCAGTATTTT. Full variable domain (remainder filled in from reference TRBV13 and TRBJ2-3): AAGVIQSPRHLIKEKRETATLKCYPIPRHDTVYWYQQGPGQDPQFLISFYEKMQSDKGSIPDRFSAQQFSDYHSELNMSSLELGDSALYFCASSLFPVEAGRTDTQYFGPGTRLTVL.

This chain links TRBV27 with TRBJ2-2, with D unresolved. Looked up from germline, CDR1 is MNHEY and CDR2 is SMNVEV (reference sequence). V gave up 3 bases and J gave up 4 bases, with 12 bases separating them. The CDR3 has 15 residues. The CDR3 sequence: CASSFSRPGTGELFF. DNA of the CDR3: TGTGCCAGCAGTTTTAGCCGGCCCGGCACCGGGGAGCTGTTTTTT.

This sequence joins TRBV7-9 and TRBJ1-5; 11 nucleotides agree with TRBD1. V trimming: 5 bases; J trimming: 4 bases; junction bases outside the gene matches: 7. The CDR3 totals 16 residues. Germline CDR1 is SEHNR and CDR2 is FQNEAQ (reference sequence). The CDR3 is CASSLGTGGLNQPQHF. For the CDR3, the DNA is TGTGCCAGCAGCCTGGGGACAGGGGGTTTGAATCAGCCCCAGCATTTT.

The V call is TRBV7-9, the J call TRBJ1-2; 7 bases align to TRBD1. The CDR3 extends over 16 amino acids. Germline CDR1 SEHNR, CDR2 FQNEAQ (reference sequence). V dropped 5 bases and J dropped 5; count of bases not matched to a gene: 14. The CDR3 region is CASSPPRGPDGYGYTF. As DNA, the CDR3 is TGTGCCAGCAGCCCCCCTAGGGGGCCAGACGGGTATGGCTACACCTTC.

This clone has only a few counts. This chain's CDR3 is CASKATFSPYNEQFF. In DNA, the CDR3 is TGTGCCAGTAAAGCCACCTTCTCCCCTTACAATGAGCAGTTCTTC. J is TRBJ2-1 and V is TRBV19; unclear D gene. The CDR3 has 15 residues. The germline gives CDR1 LNHDA, CDR2 SQIVND (reference sequence). The V end lost 7 bases, the J end lost 4 bases, and 17 bases lay between the germline ends.

The genes are TRBV9 and TRBJ2-3; TRBD2 agrees at 9 bases. In germline, CDR1 is SGDLS, CDR2 YYNGEE. This CDR3 has 17 amino acids. The trim removed 0 bases at V and 3 bases at J, leaving 8 bases unmatched. CDR3 residues: CASSVARGLAETDTQYF. The CDR3 DNA is TGTGCCAGCAGCGTAGCTCGGGGACTAGCCGAAACAGATACGCAGTATTTT.

The rearrangement joins TRBV7-9 to TRBJ2-3; 7 bases are shared with TRBD1. Germline V gene sequence: CDR1 SEHNR, CDR2 FQNEAQ (reference sequence). The junction had 8 bases not matched to a gene; V was cut back by 5 bases and J by 6 bases. The CDR3 consists of 14 residues. This CDR3 reads CASSRTGDGDTQYF. The CDR3 nucleotides are TGTGCCAGCAGCCGTACAGGGGATGGCGATACGCAGTATTTT.

V and J are TRBV6-1 and TRBJ1-5, with 10 bases identical to TRBD1. The CDR3 has 19 residues. Germline V gene data show CDR1 as MNHNS and CDR2 as SASEGT. V lost 3 bases, J lost 2 bases, and 13 bases stayed unmatched. In nucleotides, the CDR3 is TGTGCCAGCAGTGATCGTAGACAGGGGGCGAAGAGTGGCAATCAGCCCCAGCATTTT. Amino acids: CASSDRRQGAKSGNQPQHF.

This clone appeared a few times. The V gene is TRBV7-9, the J gene TRBJ2-7, with 9 bases that match TRBD1. Trimming at V came to 6 bases and at J to 5 bases, leaving 11 bases not matched to a gene. Germline V gene lookup returns CDR1 SEHNR and CDR2 FQNEAQ (reference sequence). CDR3 length: 15 residues. This CDR3 reads CASSSGQGSMDEQYF. CDR3 DNA sequence: TGTGCCAGCAGTTCCGGACAGGGGTCCATGGACGAGCAGTACTTC.

This clone turned up a few times. This chain joins TRBV5-6 and TRBJ2-5; 9 bases align to TRBD2. Germline V gene data show CDR1 as SGHDT and CDR2 as YYEEEE. The trim removed 5 bases at V and 3 bases at J, leaving 5 bases unmatched. This CDR3 has 14 amino acids. The CDR3 loop is CASSVTSGEETQYF. CDR3 nucleotide sequence: TGTGCCAGCAGTGTGACTAGCGGCGAAGAGACCCAGTACTTC.

The V gene is TRBV19, the J gene TRBJ1-4, with 7 bases matching TRBD1. V lost 4 bases to trimming and J lost 4 bases; unmatched junction nucleotides: 9. Germline V gene data show CDR1 as LNHDA and CDR2 as SQIVND (reference sequence). The CDR3 has 16 residues. The CDR3 loop reads CASSSRTGTVNEKLFF. CDR3 sequence (DNA): TGTGCCAGTAGTAGCAGGACCGGGACAGTTAATGAAAAACTGTTTTTT.

V gene TRBV6-6 combines with J gene TRBJ2-6, with a tentative D call TRBD1 (6 bases). This CDR3 region has 15 residues. Germline assignment: CDR1 MNHNY and CDR2 SVGAGI (reference sequence). The V end lost 5 bases, the J end lost 3 bases, and 11 bases lay between the germline ends. CDR3 coding DNA: TGTGCCAGCAGTGTTCAGGGGATTGGGGCCAACGTCCTGACTTTC. Protein product: CASSVQGIGANVLTF.

The rearrangement links TRBV7-9 to TRBJ2-1; tentative D call: TRBD2 (6 bases). The CDR3 is made up of 16 amino acids. The V gene's germline CDR1 is SEHNR and CDR2 FQNEAQ (reference sequence). Trimming cost V 2 bases and J 7 bases, with 18 bases left between them. The CDR3 nucleotides read TGTGCCAGCAGCTTACCAAACTCGCCTCGGGGGAATGAGCAGTTCTTC. Translation gives CASSLPNSPRGNEQFF.

V and J are TRBV6-5 and TRBJ1-2, with a possible D match to TRBD1 (5 bases). The CDR3 spans 16 residues. Germline CDR1 and CDR2: MNHEY and SVGAGI. V was shortened by 1 base and J by 4 bases, with 16 bases between the two germline ends. CDR3 loop: CASSYFFQGATYGYTF. DNA of the CDR3: TGTGCCAGCAGTTACTTCTTTCAGGGCGCGACCTATGGCTACACCTTC.

The chain employs TRBV30 and TRBJ1-1; 9 nucleotides match TRBD1. This CDR3 region has 15 residues. V shed 4 bases and J 0 bases; nucleotides not matched to a gene: 6. CDR1 is GTSNPN and CDR2 is SVGIG in the germline V gene (reference sequence). CDR3 protein: CAWKKTGGMNTEAFF. The CDR3, as DNA: TGTGCCTGGAAAAAGACAGGGGGAATGAACACTGAAGCTTTCTTT.

The V call is TRBV7-9, the J call TRBJ2-5; 7 bases agree with TRBD1. J gave up 2 bases and V 1 base, and 10 bases lay outside the gene matches. Looked up from germline, CDR1 is SEHNR and CDR2 is FQNEAQ (reference sequence). The CDR3 is made up of 17 amino acids. CDR3 DNA sequence: TGTGCCAGCAGCTTAGGTCCGATTGGGACAGCACAAGAGACCCAGTACTTC. Translation gives CASSLGPIGTAQETQYF.

V is TRBV7-7 and J is TRBJ2-2; 7 bases map to TRBD1. There are 14 residues in the CDR3. Germline V CDR1 and CDR2: SSHAT, FNYEAQ (reference sequence). V dropped 0 bases and J dropped 7; count of bases not matched to a gene: 2. The CDR3 DNA follows: TGTGCCAGCAGCTTAGCAGGGGGCAACGGGGAGCTGTTTTTT. Its translation: CASSLAGGNGELFF. Using reference TRBV7-7 and TRBJ2-2 for the parts outside the CDR3, the full variable domain is GAGVSQSPRYKVTKRGQDVTLRCDPISSHATLYWYQQALGQGPEFLTYFNYEAQPDKSGLPSDRFSAERPEGSISTLTIQRTEQRDSAMYRCASSLAGGNGELFFGEGSRLTVL.

The gene calls are TRBV7-2 and TRBJ2-1; 11 nucleotides agree with TRBD2. This CDR3 is built from 18 residues. CDR1 and CDR2 (germline): SGHTA, FQGNSA. With 5 bases clipped from V and 1 base from J, the junction kept 10 bases outside the gene matches. This chain's CDR3 is CASSSSGGVSWSYNEQFF. CDR3 DNA sequence: TGTGCCAGCAGCAGTAGCGGGGGGGTATCGTGGTCCTACAATGAGCAGTTCTTC.

This rearrangement joins TRBV27 to TRBJ1-1; 7 nucleotides align to TRBD1. This CDR3 is built from 14 residues. CDR1 is MNHEY and CDR2 is SMNVEV in the germline V gene (reference sequence). V lost 9 bases and J lost 2; bases outside the gene matches: 9. CDR3 amino acids: CASHNRGGNTEAFF. CDR3 bases: TGTGCCAGTCATAACAGGGGCGGAAACACTGAAGCTTTCTTT.

The J gene is TRBJ2-3, the V gene TRBV7-9; 8 nucleotides align to TRBD1. J gave up 5 bases and V 3 bases, and 10 bases lay outside the gene matches. There are 16 residues in the CDR3. Germline loops: CDR1 SEHNR, CDR2 FQNEAQ (reference sequence). CDR3 sequence reads: CASSFGGGTGRDTQYF. CDR3 in DNA: TGTGCCAGCAGCTTTGGGGGCGGGACAGGTAGAGATACGCAGTATTTT.

V and J are TRBV5-1 and TRBJ1-2; 9 bases line up with TRBD1. Trimming cost V 3 bases and J 4 bases; bases outside gene matches: 10. The CDR3 spans 16 residues. The germline gives CDR1 SGHRS, CDR2 YFSETQ. The CDR3 loop reads CASSSGTGKEGYGYTF. In DNA, the CDR3 is TGCGCCAGCAGCTCCGGGACAGGGAAGGAGGGCTATGGCTACACCTTC.